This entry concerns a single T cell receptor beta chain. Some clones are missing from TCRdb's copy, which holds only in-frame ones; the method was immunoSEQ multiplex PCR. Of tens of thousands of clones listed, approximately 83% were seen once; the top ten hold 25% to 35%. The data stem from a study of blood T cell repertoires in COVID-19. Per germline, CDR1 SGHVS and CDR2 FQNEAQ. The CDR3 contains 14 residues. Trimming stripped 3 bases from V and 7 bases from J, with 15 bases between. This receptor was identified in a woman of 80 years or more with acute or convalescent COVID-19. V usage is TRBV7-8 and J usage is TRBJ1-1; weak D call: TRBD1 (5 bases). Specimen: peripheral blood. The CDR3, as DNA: TGTGCCAGCAGCTTCTACAGGCCGGGAGGTGAAGCTTTCTTT. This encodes CASSFYRPGGEAFF.